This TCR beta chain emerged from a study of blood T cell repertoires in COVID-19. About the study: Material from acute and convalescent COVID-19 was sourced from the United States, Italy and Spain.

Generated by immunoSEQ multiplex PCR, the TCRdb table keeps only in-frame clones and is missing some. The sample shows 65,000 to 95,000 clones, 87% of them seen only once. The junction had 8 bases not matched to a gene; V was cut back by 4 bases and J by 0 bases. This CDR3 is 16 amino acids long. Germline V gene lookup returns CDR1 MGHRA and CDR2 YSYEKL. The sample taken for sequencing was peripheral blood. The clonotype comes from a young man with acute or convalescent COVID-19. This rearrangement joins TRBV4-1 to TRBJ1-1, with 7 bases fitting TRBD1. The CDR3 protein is CASSPTGFYMNTEAFF. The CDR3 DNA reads TGCGCCAGCAGCCCGACAGGGTTTTATATGAACACTGAAGCTTTCTTT.